Listed below are T cell receptor beta chains from one sample, sequenced in a study of T cells after yellow fever vaccination. TCRdb re-derived calls from the 5' RACE reads in MiXCR, one entry per CDR3 protein. The table includes approximately 350,000 distinct CDR3 sequences, approximately 10% detected once. The sequenced sample was PBMCs, obtained on the day of the first yellow fever vaccination. These receptors came from a young man who received the YFV17D yellow fever vaccine. Both conserved end residues are part of each CDR3. D genes are given only for firm matches. The size entry is marked missing in some rows and otherwise reads once, few, many or a size class.

d_call,cdr3_length,j_call,v_call,clone_size,cdr3_nt,cdr3_aa
TRBD1,15,TRBJ1-6,TRBV5-1,many,TGCGCCAGCAGCCCGTCGGGACAGGGACGTTCACCCCTCCACTTT,CASSPSGQGRSPLHF
TRBD1,14,TRBJ2-1,TRBV18,many,TGTGCCAGCTCGCGGGACAGGGTCTACAATGAGCAGTTCTTC,CASSRDRVYNEQFF
-,15,TRBJ2-5,TRBV6-1,few,TGTGCCAGCAGACTTAAGTTGACGTCCCAAGAGACCCAGTACTTC,CASRLKLTSQETQYF
TRBD2,14,TRBJ2-1,TRBV20-1,-,TGCAGTGCTAGGGTCCGGGGGGGCTACAATGAGCAGTTCTTC,CSARVRGGYNEQFF
TRBD1,15,TRBJ2-5,TRBV12-5,few,TGTGCTAGTGGTGACGGGACAGCAATACAAGAGACCCAGTACTTC,CASGDGTAIQETQYF
TRBD1,14,TRBJ2-7,TRBV20-1,many,TGCAGTGCTAGAGACCGGGACAGACACTACGAGCAGTACTTC,CSARDRDRHYEQYF
-,12,TRBJ1-2,TRBV7-6,few,TGTGCCACCGAACTGCAGAGTATCGGCTACACCTTC,CATELQSIGYTF
TRBD2,17,TRBJ2-2,TRBV14,few,TGTGCCAGCAGCCCAATGAGGGCTAGCGGGGCTCTCGGGGAGCTGTTTTTT,CASSPMRASGALGELFF
-,12,TRBJ1-2,TRBV4-1,few,TGCGCCAGCAGCCAAGCAACCGGTGGCTACACCTTC,CASSQATGGYTF
-,16,TRBJ1-1,TRBV12-3/TRBV12-4,few,TGTGCCAGCAGAAGAAGGGGTTACGGGGAGAGCACTGAAGCTTTCTTT,CASRRRGYGESTEAFF
-,16,TRBJ2-1,TRBV21-1,few,TGTGCCAGCAGCAGGGGCGCGGGCAACTCCTACAATGAGCAGTTCTTC,CASSRGAGNSYNEQFF
-,15,TRBJ2-2,TRBV7-2,few,TGTGCCAGCAGCTTAATAGGGTCGAACACCGGGGAGCTGTTTTTT,CASSLIGSNTGELFF
TRBD2,17,TRBJ2-2,TRBV4-1,few,TGCGCCAGCAGCTCTTTCCTAGCGGGGGAGAACACCGGGGAGCTGTTTTTT,CASSSFLAGENTGELFF
TRBD2,16,TRBJ2-1,TRBV4-3,many,TGCGCCAGCAGCCAATCTAGCGGGGCCCCTTCCAGGGAGCAGTTCTTC,CASSQSSGAPSREQFF
-,13,TRBJ2-3,TRBV7-2,-,TGTGCCAGCAGGGAAAGACCAGGGCCTACGCAGTATTTT,CASRERPGPTQYF
-,14,TRBJ2-5,TRBV5-1,few,TGCGCCAGCAGCCTGACGGATCCTAAAGAGACCCAGTACTTC,CASSLTDPKETQYF
-,14,TRBJ1-1,TRBV30,few,TGTGCTCAGGACGTCTCAGGGAAACACACTGAAGCTTTCTTT,CAQDVSGKHTEAFF
-,11,TRBJ2-3,TRBV27,many,TGTGCCAGCAGGGGGATAGATACGCAGTATTTT,CASRGIDTQYF
-,14,TRBJ2-5,TRBV3-1,-,TGTGCCAGCAGCCTTACTAGCTCGGGAGAGACCCAGTACTTC,CASSLTSSGETQYF
-,17,TRBJ2-7,TRBV5-4,-,TGTGCCAGCAGCACCCCCGACGGGGGGCAATTCTCCTACGAGCAGTACTTC,CASSTPDGGQFSYEQYF
TRBD2,16,TRBJ2-1,TRBV4-1,-,TGCGCCAGCAGCCAAGAGACGCGGGGGGGCATCAATGAGCAGTTCTTC,CASSQETRGGINEQFF
-,14,TRBJ1-1,TRBV7-3,many,TGTGCCAGCAGCCCAACCGTCGACAGCACTGAAGCTTTCTTT,CASSPTVDSTEAFF
TRBD2,14,TRBJ2-5,TRBV12-3/TRBV12-4,many,TGTGCCAGCACCACCTTTGGCGGGGGAGAGACCCAGTACTTC,CASTTFGGGETQYF
-,13,TRBJ2-3,TRBV20-1,few,TGCAGTGCGCCAGCCCAGGGGAGGGATACGCAGTATTTT,CSAPAQGRDTQYF
-,13,TRBJ2-1,TRBV10-3,-,TGTGCCACCCGAGGAGCGGCCCACAATGAGCAGTTCTTC,CATRGAAHNEQFF
TRBD2,15,TRBJ2-3,TRBV9,many,TGTGCCAGCAACGGACTAGCGGATAGCACAGATACGCAGTATTTT,CASNGLADSTDTQYF
TRBD1,14,TRBJ2-5,TRBV6-2/TRBV6-3,-,TGTGCCAGCAGAGTTGGACAGGCGCGAGAGACCCAGTACTTC,CASRVGQARETQYF
-,15,TRBJ1-4,TRBV4-3,once,TGCGCCAGCAGCCAAGATGGGGCGAGCTATGAAAAACTGTTTTTT,CASSQDGASYEKLFF
TRBD2,16,TRBJ2-1,TRBV5-4,many,TGTGCCAGCAGCTTAAAGGGACTAGCGGGGGCCCGTGAGCAGTTCTTC,CASSLKGLAGAREQFF
-,17,TRBJ2-3,TRBV7-2,many,TGTGCCAGCAGCTTAGTAAAAGCGGGCGACCTCACAGATACGCAGTATTTT,CASSLVKAGDLTDTQYF
-,13,TRBJ2-1,TRBV2,few,TGTGCCAGCAGTGAATCCGGAATCAATGAGCAGTTCTTC,CASSESGINEQFF
-,14,TRBJ2-5,TRBV28,few,TGTGCCAGCAGTCCTTCATTTAATTGGGAGACCCAGTACTTC,CASSPSFNWETQYF
TRBD1,15,TRBJ2-5,TRBV13,-,TGTGCCAGCAGCTTATCCCGGACAGGGATTGAGACCCAGTACTTC,CASSLSRTGIETQYF
-,17,TRBJ1-6,TRBV6-5,-,TGTGCCAGCAGTTACTCGAACAATCGGCTCGATAATTCACCCCTCCACTTT,CASSYSNNRLDNSPLHF
-,16,TRBJ2-2,TRBV7-8,-,TGTGCCAGCAGCTCTAGTCGTAGACCGAACACCGGGGAGCTGTTTTTT,CASSSSRRPNTGELFF
-,12,TRBJ1-1,TRBV12-3/TRBV12-4,few,TGTGCCAGCAGTACGGGTTTCACTGAAGCTTTCTTT,CASSTGFTEAFF
-,15,TRBJ1-1,TRBV12-3/TRBV12-4,few,TGTGCCAGCAGTTTAGTAGAACGGAAGAACACTGAAGCTTTCTTT,CASSLVERKNTEAFF
TRBD1,15,TRBJ1-2,TRBV7-2,-,TGTGCCAGCAGCTCCGGGACAGGGGTTAACTATGGCTACACCTTC,CASSSGTGVNYGYTF
-,15,TRBJ1-2,TRBV12-3/TRBV12-4,-,TGTGCCAGCAGTTTATTACAGGGAGAACTCTATGGCTACACCTTC,CASSLLQGELYGYTF
-,16,TRBJ2-7,TRBV4-2,few,TGTGCCAGCAGCCAAGATAAGGGCAGGGGGGACTACGAGCAGTACTTC,CASSQDKGRGDYEQYF
-,15,TRBJ1-4,TRBV27,few,TGTGCCAGCAGTTTGGCAGGGTGGTCTAATGAAAAACTGTTTTTT,CASSLAGWSNEKLFF
TRBD2,14,TRBJ2-1,TRBV10-3,-,TGTGCCATCAGCCTTCGGACTAGCGAGGGTGAGCAGTTCTTC,CAISLRTSEGEQFF
TRBD1,12,TRBJ1-5,TRBV7-2,few,TGTGCCAGCACAACGACAGGGGAGCCCCAGCATTTT,CASTTTGEPQHF
-,16,TRBJ2-3,TRBV4-3,few,TGCGCCAGCAGCCAAGATTGGCAGGGCGATGCAGATACGCAGTATTTT,CASSQDWQGDADTQYF
TRBD1,16,TRBJ1-1,TRBV12-3/TRBV12-4,-,TGTGCCAGCAGTTCTCCGGGACAGGACCAGTCCACTGAAGCTTTCTTT,CASSSPGQDQSTEAFF
-,17,TRBJ2-7,TRBV7-2,-,TGTGCCAGCAGCCCAACCACCTCGCGGGGGCCCACCTACGAGCAGTACTTC,CASSPTTSRGPTYEQYF
TRBD1,15,TRBJ2-3,TRBV9,-,TGTGCCAGCACCCAAACGACAGGGCGGGTGGATACGCAGTATTTT,CASTQTTGRVDTQYF
TRBD1,14,TRBJ2-7,TRBV19,few,TGTGCCAGTAGTGCGGCCGGGACAGCCTACGAGCAGTACTTC,CASSAAGTAYEQYF
-,12,TRBJ2-3,TRBV6-6,-,TGTGCCAGCCGAGGGGGGCAAGCTACGCAGTATTTT,CASRGGQATQYF
-,16,TRBJ2-1,TRBV19,-,TGTGCCAGTAGTATTCGATTCGACAGGGAGGGCAATGAGCAGTTCTTC,CASSIRFDREGNEQFF
-,15,TRBJ2-1,TRBV9,-,TGTGCCAGCAGCGTCGGTCAGGGGGGAAGGAATGAGCAGTTCTTC,CASSVGQGGRNEQFF
-,13,TRBJ2-3,TRBV19,few,TGTGCCAGTAGTATAAGAAAGGGAGATACGCAGTATTTT,CASSIRKGDTQYF
-,14,TRBJ1-2,TRBV12-3/TRBV12-4,-,TGTGCCAGCACCCCGACCGGGTTTACCTATGGCTACACCTTC,CASTPTGFTYGYTF
-,13,TRBJ1-1,TRBV5-1,-,TGCGCCAGCAGCTGGGGTATAAACACTGAAGCTTTCTTT,CASSWGINTEAFF
-,14,TRBJ2-1,TRBV4-1,-,TGCGCCAGCAGCCAAGATCTAGCCTACAATGAGCAGTTCTTC,CASSQDLAYNEQFF
-,13,TRBJ2-1,TRBV20-1,few,TGCAGTGCTAGATCGGCCAGGGGAAATGAGCAGTTCTTC,CSARSARGNEQFF
-,14,TRBJ2-2,TRBV5-1,few,TGCGCCAGCATGACATCACTGGCCACCGGGGAGCTGTTTTTT,CASMTSLATGELFF
-,14,TRBJ1-6,TRBV30,-,TGTGCCTGGCACTCCGGAACTTTGGGTTCACCCCTCCACTTT,CAWHSGTLGSPLHF